Below, 8 T cell receptor beta chains from the same sample are listed, as sequenced in a study of T cell repertoires in cytomegalovirus infection. Antigens of these TCRs are unknown. TCRdb redid the calling of the reads with MiXCR, one entry per CDR3 protein. The data show around 800,000 distinct CDR3 sequences, around a third seen once. This specimen consisted of cultured CD8+ T cells from PBMCs, obtained from culture after CMV antigen stimulation. The origin of the receptors is a human donor in good health (CMV status not recorded). Some clones in this sample may be carry-over from other donors' samples.

This clonotype was recorded a few times. This chain joins TRBV18 and TRBJ2-7; 8 nucleotides agree with TRBD1. V gave up 0 bases and J gave up 0 bases; unmatched junction bases: 4. Germline CDR1 KGHSH, CDR2 LQKENI. The CDR3 has 16 amino acids. CDR3 sequence (DNA): TGTGCCAGCTCACCACCCGACAGGGGCGTCTCCTACGAGCAGTACTTC. Protein product: CASSPPDRGVSYEQYF.

The chain is built from TRBV27 and TRBJ1-2; 7 bases agree with TRBD1. The ends lost 9 bases at V and 4 bases at J; junction bases unmatched: 8. CDR3 length equals 13 residues. CDR1 is MNHEY, CDR2 SMNVEV, per germline (reference sequence). The CDR3 sequence: CASYDRVGYGYTF. The CDR3 nucleotides read TGTGCCAGTTACGACAGGGTTGGCTATGGCTACACCTTC.

Turning to this clonotype: Mismatch with germline at one junction end may stem from a read error. The chain employs TRBV4-1 and TRBJ2-7; D is perhaps TRBD1 (6 bases). The germline gives CDR1 MGHRA, CDR2 YSYEKL. This CDR3 region has 16 residues. The CDR3: CASSQEGDGPSYEQYF. CDR3 DNA: TGTGCCAGCAGCCAAGAGGGGGACGGACCCTCCTACGAGCAGTACTTC.

This clonotype was detected only a few times. The genes are TRBV5-6 and TRBJ2-1; 9 nucleotides match TRBD1. Germline loops: CDR1 SGHDT, CDR2 YYEEEE. The CDR3 spans 15 residues. With V trimmed by 4 bases and J by 1 base, 3 bases remained unmatched. This CDR3 is CASSGGQGSYNEQFF. The CDR3 region has the DNA TGTGCCAGCAGCGGTGGACAGGGGTCCTACAATGAGCAGTTCTTC.

This clonotype has a count of ten or more. V gene TRBV28 combines with J gene TRBJ2-1; TRBD1 matches at 11 bases. The CDR3 has 17 amino acids. Germline V gene lookup returns CDR1 MDHEN and CDR2 SYDVKM. V lost 1 base and J lost 5; bases outside the gene matches: 7. CDR3 amino acids: CASSLYWDRGGDNEQFF. In nucleotides, the CDR3 is TGTGCCAGCAGTTTATACTGGGACAGGGGGGGGGACAATGAGCAGTTCTTC. Filled out from reference TRBV28 and TRBJ2-1, the complete variable domain reads DVKVTQSSRYLVKRTGEKVFLECVQDMDHENMFWYRQDPGLGLRLIYFSYDVKMKEKGDIPEGYSVSREKKERFSLILESASTNQTSMYLCASSLYWDRGGDNEQFFGPGTRLTVL.

The V and J genes are TRBV4-2 and TRBJ1-5; D possibly corresponds to TRBD1 (5 bases). The CDR3 spans 16 residues. Germline V gene lookup returns CDR1 LGHNA and CDR2 YNFKEQ. V was clipped by 0 bases and J by 5 bases, with 14 bases between them. The CDR3 protein is CASSQDAGRADQPQHF. DNA for the CDR3: TGTGCCAGCAGCCAAGATGCCGGCAGGGCTGATCAGCCCCAGCATTTT.

This clonotype was detected only once. The chain carries TRBV20-1 and TRBJ1-3; a weak D match, TRBD1 (5 bases). V was trimmed by 0 bases and J by 0 bases, leaving 15 bases between them. The CDR3 is 17 residues long. Germline values: CDR1 DFQATT, CDR2 SNEGSKA (reference sequence). CDR3 region: CSAREKRWDSSGNTIYF. The DNA of the CDR3 is TGCAGTGCTAGAGAGAAAAGGTGGGACTCCTCTGGAAACACCATATATTTT.

The genes are TRBV5-4 and TRBJ1-1; D unclear. CDR3 length: 13 amino acids. Germline assignment: CDR1 SGHNT and CDR2 YYREEE (reference sequence). Trimming removed 6 bases at V and 5 bases at J, with 14 bases between. CDR3 DNA sequence: TGTGCCAGCACCTCGGAGGACCAAACTGAAGCTTTCTTT. It is translated as CASTSEDQTEAFF.